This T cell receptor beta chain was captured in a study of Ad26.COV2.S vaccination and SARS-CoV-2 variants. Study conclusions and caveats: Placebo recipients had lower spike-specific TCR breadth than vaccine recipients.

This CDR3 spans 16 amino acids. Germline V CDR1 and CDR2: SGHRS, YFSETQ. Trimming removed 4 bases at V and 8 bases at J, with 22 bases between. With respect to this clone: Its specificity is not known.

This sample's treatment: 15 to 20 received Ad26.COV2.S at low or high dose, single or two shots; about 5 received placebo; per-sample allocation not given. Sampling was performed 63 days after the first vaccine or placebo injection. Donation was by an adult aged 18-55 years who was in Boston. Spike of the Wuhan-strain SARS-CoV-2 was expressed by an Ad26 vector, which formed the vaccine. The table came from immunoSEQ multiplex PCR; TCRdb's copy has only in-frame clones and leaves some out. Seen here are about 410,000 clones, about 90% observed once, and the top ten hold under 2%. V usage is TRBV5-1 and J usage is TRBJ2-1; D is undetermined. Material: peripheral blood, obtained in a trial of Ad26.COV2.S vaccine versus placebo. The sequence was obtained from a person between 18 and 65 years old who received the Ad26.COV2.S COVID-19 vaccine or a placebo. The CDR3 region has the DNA TGCGCCAGCAGCCCGATACGGACCCTGAAGATCGATGAGCAGTTCTTC. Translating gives CASSPIRTLKIDEQFF.